The sequence of this T cell receptor (beta chain) was determined in a study of cytomegalovirus exposure and HLA in healthy donors. About the study: As released early, the data held 75 million to 90 million unique TCRs from HLA-typed donors.

V lost 6 bases, J lost 7 bases, and 20 bases lay in between. This CDR3 comprises 15 residues. Germline V gene sequence: CDR1 LNHDA, CDR2 SQIVND (reference sequence). Primers included in the PCR were 60 Vbeta and 13 Jbeta primers. Generated by immunoSEQ multiplex PCR, the TCRdb table keeps only in-frame clones and is missing some. Found here are 200,000 or so clones, about 79% of them singletons; the top ten hold about 0.092%. The sample was PBMCs. The clonotype originates from a boy between 2 and 10 years old in good health and CMV-seronegative. The chain recombines TRBV19 with TRBJ2-3; D may be TRBD1 (5 bases). The CDR3 is CASRVPGSQVNTQYF. In DNA form, the CDR3 reads TGTGCCAGTAGGGTCCCAGGGTCACAAGTGAATACGCAGTATTTT.